This record looks at one T cell receptor beta chain sequence and its context. The CDR3 loop spans 17 amino acids. Looked up from germline, CDR1 is SGHTA and CDR2 is FQGTGA. The germline V and J ends were trimmed by 0 bases and 1 base, with 13 bases remaining between them. The data originate from a study of T cell responses to AZD1222 COVID-19 vaccine. The table came from immunoSEQ multiplex PCR; TCRdb's copy has only in-frame clones and leaves some out. The table includes 150,000 to 200,000 clones, 90% detected once. This TCR was sampled from an adult who received the AZD1222 COVID-19 vaccine. This chain uses TRBV7-3 with TRBJ2-1, with D uncertain. Sequences were derived from peripheral blood, sampled 28 days after the second AZD1222 dose. The CDR3 region is CASSLTTGPGSYNEQFF. The DNA for the CDR3 is TGTGCCAGCAGCTTAACGACCGGACCCGGGTCCTACAATGAGCAGTTCTTC. The variable domain in full, with the rest retrieved from reference TRBV7-3 and TRBJ2-1, is GAGVSQTPSNKVTEKGKYVELRCDPISGHTALYWYRQSLGQGPEFLIYFQGTGAADDSGLPNDRFFAVRPEGSVSTLKIQRTERGDSAVYLCASSLTTGPGSYNEQFFGPGTRLTVL.